This T cell receptor beta chain was captured in a study of CD8 T cells in ankylosing spondylitis. Germline values: CDR1 SQVTM, CDR2 ANQGSEA. V lost 4 bases and J 5 bases, leaving 15 bases between the germline ends. There are 13 residues in the CDR3. TCRdb itself ran the 5' RACE reads through MiXCR, one entry per CDR3 protein. The sample carries fewer than 250,000 distinct CDR3 sequences, over 30% recorded once. This sequence originates from a male donor with ankylosing spondylitis or in good health (not recorded which). The J gene is TRBJ2-7, the V gene TRBV29-1, with D hard to call. Sequencing was performed on blood, either unsorted or a sorted T cell fraction (not recorded which). CDR3 protein: CSVGQGLGHEQYF. CDR3 sequence (DNA): TGCAGCGTTGGACAAGGATTGGGCCACGAGCAGTACTTC.